Below, 20 T cell receptor beta chains from the same sample are listed, as sequenced in a study of T cells in Graves' hyperthyroidism and ophthalmopathy. TCR beta CDR3 region amplification was performed from RNA transcripts. The primer set for the first-round RT-PCR of the TCR CDR3 was HTBI. TCRdb itself ran the multiplex PCR reads through MiXCR, one entry per CDR3 protein. This sample has some 770,000 distinct CDR3 sequences; approximately 16% occur once, and the top ten carry around 8%. Sequenced: blood. Receptors were obtained from a man aged 18 to 35 with Graves' hyperthyroidism.

This clonotype was counted once. The chain carries TRBV28 and TRBJ2-1, with D possibly TRBD2 on 6 matching bases. The CDR3 is 14 residues long. The ends were cut back, 5 bases at V and 7 bases at J, with 15 bases in the middle. Germline CDR1 and CDR2: MDHEN and SYDVKM. In DNA form, the CDR3 reads TGTGCCAGCAGTCTTTTAGCGGAGCTGAATGAGCAGTTCTTC. Protein product: CASSLLAELNEQFF. Full variable domain (missing parts from reference TRBV28 and TRBJ2-1): DVKVTQSSRYLVKRTGEKVFLECVQDMDHENMFWYRQDPGLGLRLIYFSYDVKMKEKGDIPEGYSVSREKKERFSLILESASTNQTSMYLCASSLLAELNEQFFGPGTRLTVL.

This clonotype occurred many times. The rearrangement joins TRBV9 to TRBJ2-2; no definite D call. V lost 3 bases, J lost 0 bases, and 9 bases lay in between. The CDR3 has 15 amino acids. The germline V gene encodes CDR1 SGDLS and CDR2 YYNGEE. CDR3 protein: CASSATTSNTGELFF. The CDR3 coding sequence is TGTGCCAGCAGCGCGACCACCTCGAACACCGGGGAGCTGTTTTTT. Complete variable domain (other parts from reference TRBV9 and TRBJ2-2): DSGVTQTPKHLITATGQRVTLRCSPRSGDLSVYWYQQSLDQGLQFLIQYYNGEERAKGNILERFSAQQFPDLHSELNLSSLELGDSALYFCASSATTSNTGELFFGEGSRLTVL.

This CDR3 is CASSTLDREKNIQYF. In DNA form, the CDR3 reads TGTGCCAGCAGTACCCTTGACAGGGAAAAAAACATTCAGTACTTC. The chain recombines TRBV12-3 or TRBV12-4 with TRBJ2-4, with TRBD1 matching 7 bases. The CDR3 is 15 residues long. J gave up 4 bases and V 5 bases, and 8 bases lay outside the gene matches.

The chain couples TRBV20-1 to TRBJ2-1, with 13 bases fitting TRBD2. In germline, CDR1 is DFQATT, CDR2 SNEGSKA (reference sequence). V lost 0 bases to trimming and J lost 10 bases; unmatched junction nucleotides: 21. The CDR3 runs to 20 residues. The CDR3 bases are TGCAGTGCTAGAGATCGTTGGAACAGTCGGGGACTAGCGGGAAGCAACGAGCAGTTCTTC. Its protein product is CSARDRWNSRGLAGSNEQFF.

This clonotype was detected many times. This rearrangement joins TRBV28 to TRBJ2-7; possible D gene TRBD1, 6 bases. CDR3 size: 12 residues. V was shortened by 6 bases and J by 3 bases, with 9 bases between the two germline ends. Germline V gene data show CDR1 as MDHEN and CDR2 as SYDVKM. CDR3 protein: CASRARGYEQYF. The CDR3 DNA sequence: TGTGCCAGCAGGGCCAGGGGCTACGAGCAGTACTTC.

This clonotype was counted a few times. The chain links TRBV12-3 or TRBV12-4 to TRBJ2-7; D gene ambiguous. V was pared by 7 bases and J by 5 bases, with 12 bases between. The CDR3 is 12 residues long. In DNA form, the CDR3 reads TGTGCCAGCAAGGCAGGAACCCACGAGCAGTACTTC. This translates into CASKAGTHEQYF.

This clonotype occurred many times. The chain uses TRBV6-1 and TRBJ2-2; 11 nucleotides align to TRBD2. Per the germline V gene, CDR1 is MNHNS and CDR2 is SASEGT. CDR3 size: 16 residues. V trimming: 1 base; J trimming: 5 bases; junction bases outside the gene matches: 3. CDR3 coding DNA: TGTGCCAGCAGTGAAGTAGGGACTAGCGGTACCGGGGAGCTGTTTTTT. Its translation is CASSEVGTSGTGELFF.

This clonotype was seen more than once but under ten times. The chain joins TRBV10-3 to TRBJ2-2; possibly TRBD2 for D (6 bases). Germline CDR1 is ENHRY and CDR2 is SYGVKD. Trimming left V 6 bases short and J 6 bases short, with 14 bases between. The CDR3 runs to 14 residues. In nucleotides, the CDR3 is TGTGCCATCAGCCGGGACTCCTTATCCGGGGAGCTGTTTTTT. Encoded protein: CAISRDSLSGELFF.

The chain recombines TRBV6-1 with TRBJ2-1; 11 bases are shared with TRBD2. CDR1 and CDR2 (germline): MNHNS, SASEGT. Trimming removed 7 bases from V and 4 bases from J; junction bases left unmatched: 9. This CDR3 comprises 16 residues. The CDR3 DNA follows: TGTGCCAGCAACCTAAGGGCTAGCGGGAGGTACAATGAGCAGTTCTTC. Protein sequence: CASNLRASGRYNEQFF.

This clonotype appeared a single time. The chain couples TRBV28 to TRBJ2-4; D remains unclear. The CDR3 runs to 15 residues. Trimming pared 3 bases from V and 7 bases from J, leaving 16 bases between. Germline CDR1 and CDR2: MDHEN and SYDVKM. The CDR3 sequence: CASSFLGPVGNIQYF. The CDR3 DNA reads as TGTGCCAGCAGTTTCCTCGGACCGGTTGGGAACATTCAGTACTTC. Full variable domain (missing parts from reference TRBV28 and TRBJ2-4): DVKVTQSSRYLVKRTGEKVFLECVQDMDHENMFWYRQDPGLGLRLIYFSYDVKMKEKGDIPEGYSVSREKKERFSLILESASTNQTSMYLCASSFLGPVGNIQYFGAGTRLSVL.

The V gene is TRBV2, the J gene TRBJ1-1, with unresolved D. CDR1 and CDR2 (germline): SNHLY, FYNNEI. The CDR3 spans 13 residues. V lost 5 bases and J 11 bases, leaving 18 bases between the germline ends. CDR3 residues: CASSKRLRVGAFF. The CDR3 DNA sequence: TGTGCCAGCAGTAAAAGGCTTCGGGTAGGCGCTTTCTTT.

This clonotype came up many times. V gene TRBV7-9 combines with J gene TRBJ2-7; D not certain. Germline CDR1 and CDR2: SEHNR and FQNEAQ (reference sequence). Trimming left V 5 bases short and J 0 bases short, with 17 bases between. The CDR3 is 16 residues long. The DNA of the CDR3 is TGTGCCAGCAGCCCCCTGGGCAGGACCCTCTCCTACGAGCAGTACTTC. This encodes CASSPLGRTLSYEQYF.

The V gene is TRBV20-1, the J gene TRBJ2-7; perhaps TRBD1 as D (5 bases). Trimming cost V 5 bases and J 0 bases, with 11 bases left between them. CDR3 length: 13 residues. Germline V gene lookup returns CDR1 DFQATT and CDR2 SNEGSKA (reference sequence). The DNA for the CDR3 is TGCAGTGCTGACAGTAAAAGCTCCTACGAGCAGTACTTC. It codes for CSADSKSSYEQYF.

This clonotype was recorded many times. The chain uses TRBV20-1 and TRBJ2-7; possible D gene TRBD2, 7 bases. V lost 0 bases and J lost 0, with 15 bases in between. The CDR3 sequence is 16 residues long. In germline, CDR1 is DFQATT, CDR2 SNEGSKA (reference sequence). For the CDR3, the DNA is TGCAGTGCTAGAGATTGGGGGGGCCAAAGCTCCTACGAGCAGTACTTC. Protein: CSARDWGGQSSYEQYF.

For this clonotype: A single base separates this from a much larger clone, so it may be a read error. This chain links TRBV30 with TRBJ2-3, with D tentatively TRBD2 (5 bases). The CDR3 has 15 residues. The V gene's germline CDR1 is GTSNPN and CDR2 SVGIG (reference sequence). The CDR3 reads CVWSFERRNTDTQYF. The CDR3 DNA reads as TGTGTCTGGAGTTTCGAGCGGAGGAACACAGATACGCAGTATTTT.

This clonotype was counted at least ten times. V usage is TRBV12-3 or TRBV12-4 and J usage is TRBJ1-2; D is undetermined. There are 14 residues in the CDR3. Trimming took 8 bases from V and 8 from J, leaving 21 bases between them. The CDR3 here is CASQRREEAEGYTF. The CDR3 bases are TGTGCCAGCCAGCGACGGGAGGAGGCGGAAGGCTACACCTTC.

CDR3: CASSYLTPSGNTIYF. CDR3 coding DNA: TGTGCCAGCAGTTACCTTACACCGTCTGGAAACACCATATATTTT. The rearrangement links TRBV6-9 to TRBJ1-3; no reliable D call. The germline gives CDR1 MNHGY, CDR2 SVAAGI. With 3 bases removed from V and 1 base from J, the gap between germline ends came to 10 bases. This CDR3 has 15 amino acids.

The chain links TRBV6-2 or TRBV6-3 to TRBJ1-2; a possible D gene is TRBD1 (6 bases). This CDR3 is 14 amino acids long. CDR1 is MNHEY, CDR2 SVGEGT, per germline. Between the trimmed V and J ends, which lost 6 bases and 2 bases, there was a span of 13 bases. The CDR3 region has the DNA TGTGCCAGCAGGGGTCCTCAGGGGAACTATGGCTACACCTTC. It encodes CASRGPQGNYGYTF.

This clonotype was counted a few times. The chain joins TRBV19 to TRBJ1-4; D is ambiguous. Trimming removed 10 bases from V and 7 bases from J, with 16 bases in between. The CDR3 consists of 13 residues. Germline lookup yields CDR1 LNHDA and CDR2 SQIVND (reference sequence). In nucleotides, the CDR3 is TGTGCCACTCGCCCCACAGCGCGTGAAAAACTGTTTTTT. Residues: CATRPTAREKLFF.

Ten or more counts support this clonotype. This chain uses TRBV6-1 with TRBJ2-2; tentatively, D is TRBD1 or TRBD2 (5 bases each). The V end was cut by 5 bases, the J end by 0 bases, with 13 bases between. CDR3 length: 16 amino acids. The V gene's germline CDR1 is MNHNS and CDR2 SASEGT. CDR3 DNA: TGTGCCAGCAGTTACGGTCTGGGACCGAACACCGGGGAGCTGTTTTTT. Its protein is CASSYGLGPNTGELFF.